The present T cell receptor (beta chain) was sequenced within a study of control samples from healthy donors and cancer patients. The table came from immunoSEQ multiplex PCR; TCRdb's copy has only in-frame clones and leaves some out. The repertoire consists of about 120,000 clones, with 80% to 90% occurring once and the leading ten covering around 1.1%. This CDR3 has 16 amino acids. V gave up 0 bases and J gave up 6 bases, with 17 bases separating them. Germline V gives CDR1 SGDLS, CDR2 YYNGEE. The J gene is TRBJ2-3, the V gene TRBV9; unclear D gene. Input material: PBMCs. The receptor comes from a woman aged 50 to 65 with colorectal cancer. Written as DNA, the CDR3 is TGTGCCAGCAGCGTAGCTGTACCCACCGCATCCGATACGCAGTATTTT. Its protein product is CASSVAVPTASDTQYF.